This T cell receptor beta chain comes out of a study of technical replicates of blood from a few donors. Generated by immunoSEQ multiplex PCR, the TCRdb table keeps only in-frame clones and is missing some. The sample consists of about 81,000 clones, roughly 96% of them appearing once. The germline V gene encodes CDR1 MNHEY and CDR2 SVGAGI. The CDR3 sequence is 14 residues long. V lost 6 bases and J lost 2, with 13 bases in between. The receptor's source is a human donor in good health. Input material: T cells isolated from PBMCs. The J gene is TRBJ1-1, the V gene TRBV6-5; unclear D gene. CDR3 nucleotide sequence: TGTGCCAGCAGCCCCCATCAGGCCAACACTGAAGCTTTCTTT. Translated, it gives CASSPHQANTEAFF.